Listed below are T cell receptor beta chains from one sample, sequenced in a study of T cells in Graves' hyperthyroidism and ophthalmopathy. MiXCR, run by TCRdb on the multiplex PCR reads, gives a single entry per CDR3 protein. The table shows around 300,000 distinct CDR3 sequences, with approximately 14% occurring only once. What was sequenced was blood. These receptors originate from a middle-aged woman with Graves' hyperthyroidism. Each CDR3 is given without its conserved first and last residue. Rows may omit the clone size; those that give it use once, few, many or a size class.

NA TRBV5-5 ASSLSGTPEKLF
many TRBV3-1 ASSRMQGIEAF
many TRBV7-8 ASSRLGGELF
many TRBV7-8 ASSPWTGYNEQF
few TRBV20-1 SARIVSGVADTQY
many TRBV7-3 ASSLGAGNTDTQY
many TRBV18 ASSPRQDLTEAF
NA TRBV12-3/TRBV12-4 ASRQGTSDNEQF
NA TRBV12-5 ASGSSGTGNTGELF
many TRBV3-1 ASSQGAVLSNQPQH
NA TRBV5-6 ASTTTSGSHNEQF
many TRBV30 AWSADEETQY
few TRBV28 ASRPGLAGAGTQY
many TRBV24-1 ATRGGKGTF
many TRBV2 ASGMTVTNEQF
NA TRBV20-1 SARELAGGWETQY
many TRBV6-1 ASAWDRGQETQY
many TRBV5-4 ASSPGGRDLYEQY